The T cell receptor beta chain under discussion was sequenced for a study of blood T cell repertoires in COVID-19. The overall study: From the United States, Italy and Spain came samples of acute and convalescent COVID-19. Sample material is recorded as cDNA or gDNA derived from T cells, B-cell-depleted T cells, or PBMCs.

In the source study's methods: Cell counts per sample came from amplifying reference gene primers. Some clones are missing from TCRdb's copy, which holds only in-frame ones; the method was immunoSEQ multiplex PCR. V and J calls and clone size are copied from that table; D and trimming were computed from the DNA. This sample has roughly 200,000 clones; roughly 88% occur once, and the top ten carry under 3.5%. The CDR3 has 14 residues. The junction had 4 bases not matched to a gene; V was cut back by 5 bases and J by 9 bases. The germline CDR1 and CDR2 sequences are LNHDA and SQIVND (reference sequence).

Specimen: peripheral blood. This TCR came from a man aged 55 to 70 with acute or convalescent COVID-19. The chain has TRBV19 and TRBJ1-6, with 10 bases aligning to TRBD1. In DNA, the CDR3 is TGTGCCAGTAGTCCACGGACAGGGGGTTCACCCCTCCACTTT. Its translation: CASSPRTGGSPLHF.